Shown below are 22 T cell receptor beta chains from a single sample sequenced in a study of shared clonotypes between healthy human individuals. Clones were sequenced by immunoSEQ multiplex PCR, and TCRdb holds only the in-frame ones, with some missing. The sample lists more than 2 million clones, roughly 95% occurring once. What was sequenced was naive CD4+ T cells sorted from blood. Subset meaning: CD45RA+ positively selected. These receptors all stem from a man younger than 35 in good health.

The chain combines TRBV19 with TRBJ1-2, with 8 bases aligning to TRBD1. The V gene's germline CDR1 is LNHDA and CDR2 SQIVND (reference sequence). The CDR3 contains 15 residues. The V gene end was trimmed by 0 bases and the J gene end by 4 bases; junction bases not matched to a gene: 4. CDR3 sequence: CASSIDPGQGYGYTF. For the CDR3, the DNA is TGTGCCAGTAGTATAGATCCCGGACAGGGCTATGGCTACACCTTC.

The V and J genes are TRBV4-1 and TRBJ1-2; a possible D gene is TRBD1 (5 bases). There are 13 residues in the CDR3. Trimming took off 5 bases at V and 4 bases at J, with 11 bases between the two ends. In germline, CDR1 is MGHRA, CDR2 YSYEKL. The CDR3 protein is CASSVRDSYGYTF. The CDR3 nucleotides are TGCGCCAGCAGCGTCCGGGACTCCTATGGCTACACCTTC.

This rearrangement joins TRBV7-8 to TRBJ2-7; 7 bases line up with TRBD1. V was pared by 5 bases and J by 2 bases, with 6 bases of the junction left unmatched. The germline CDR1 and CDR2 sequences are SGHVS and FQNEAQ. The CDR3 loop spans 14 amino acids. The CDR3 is CASSRRTGPYEQYF. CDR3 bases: TGTGCCAGCAGCCGAAGGACAGGTCCCTACGAGCAGTACTTC.

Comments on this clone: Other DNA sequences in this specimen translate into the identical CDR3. Here the CDR3 reads CASSLEGPNSGNTIYF. The CDR3 DNA sequence: TGCGCCAGCAGCTTGGAGGGACCGAACTCTGGAAACACCATATATTTT. The chain carries TRBV5-1 and TRBJ1-3; D perhaps matches TRBD1 (5 bases). The CDR3 is 16 amino acids. Between the trimmed V and J ends, which lost 0 bases and 0 bases, there was a span of 10 bases. Germline-derived CDR1 and CDR2 are SGHRS and YFSETQ.

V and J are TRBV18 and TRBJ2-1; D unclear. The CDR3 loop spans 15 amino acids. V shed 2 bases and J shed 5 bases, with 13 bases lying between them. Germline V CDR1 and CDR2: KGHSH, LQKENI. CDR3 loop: CASSPRSVGDNEQFF. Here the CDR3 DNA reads TGTGCCAGCTCACCAAGGTCAGTAGGAGACAATGAGCAGTTCTTC.

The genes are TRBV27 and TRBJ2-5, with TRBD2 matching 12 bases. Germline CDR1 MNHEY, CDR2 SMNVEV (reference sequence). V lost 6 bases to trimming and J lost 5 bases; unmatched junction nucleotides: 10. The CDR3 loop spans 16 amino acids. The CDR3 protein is CASSHLAGGPGETQYF. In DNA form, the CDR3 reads TGTGCCAGCAGCCATCTAGCGGGGGGGCCCGGGGAGACCCAGTACTTC.

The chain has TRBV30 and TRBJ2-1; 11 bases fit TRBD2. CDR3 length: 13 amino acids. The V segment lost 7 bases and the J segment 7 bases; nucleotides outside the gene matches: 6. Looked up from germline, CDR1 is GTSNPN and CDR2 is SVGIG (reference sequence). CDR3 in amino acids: CALRLAGPNEQFF. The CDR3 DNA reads TGTGCCTTACGACTAGCGGGACCGAATGAGCAGTTCTTC.

CDR3 sequence reads: CASSPGRQGAPSGANVLTF. The CDR3 nucleotides are TGTGCCAGCTCACCAGGGAGACAGGGGGCCCCCTCTGGGGCCAACGTCCTGACTTTC. V is TRBV18 and J is TRBJ2-6, with TRBD1 identical over 10 bases. V dropped 2 bases and J dropped 0; count of bases not matched to a gene: 7. Per the germline V gene, CDR1 is KGHSH and CDR2 is LQKENI. The CDR3 spans 19 residues.

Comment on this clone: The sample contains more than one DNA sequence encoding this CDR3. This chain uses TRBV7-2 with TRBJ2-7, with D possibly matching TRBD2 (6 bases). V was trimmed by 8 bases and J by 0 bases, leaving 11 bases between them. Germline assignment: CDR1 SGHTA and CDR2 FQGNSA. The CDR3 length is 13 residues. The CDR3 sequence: CASRVSGSYEQYF. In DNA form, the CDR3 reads TGTGCCAGCCGAGTTAGCGGCTCCTACGAGCAGTACTTC. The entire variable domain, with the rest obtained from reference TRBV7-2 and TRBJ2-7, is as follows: GAGVSQSPSNKVTEKGKDVELRCDPISGHTALYWYRQSLGQGLEFLIYFQGNSAPDKSGLPSDRFSAERTGGSVSTLTIQRTQQEDSAVYLCASRVSGSYEQYFGPGTRLTVT.

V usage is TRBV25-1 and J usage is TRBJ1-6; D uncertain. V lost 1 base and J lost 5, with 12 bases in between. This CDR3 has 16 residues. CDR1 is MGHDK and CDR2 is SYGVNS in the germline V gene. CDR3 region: CASSELGFQNNSPLHF. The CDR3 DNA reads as TGTGCCAGCAGTGAATTAGGCTTCCAAAATAATTCACCCCTCCACTTT.

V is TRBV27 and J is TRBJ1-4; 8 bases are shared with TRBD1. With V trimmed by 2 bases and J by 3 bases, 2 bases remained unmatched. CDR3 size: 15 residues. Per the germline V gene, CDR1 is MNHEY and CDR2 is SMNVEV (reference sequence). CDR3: CASSLQGAPNEKLFF. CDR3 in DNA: TGTGCCAGCAGTTTACAGGGGGCACCTAATGAAAAACTGTTTTTT. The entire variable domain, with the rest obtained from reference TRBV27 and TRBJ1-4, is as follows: EAQVTQNPRYLITVTGKKLTVTCSQNMNHEYMSWYRQDPGLGLRQIYYSMNVEVTDKGDVPEGYKVSRKEKRNFPLILESPSPNQTSLYFCASSLQGAPNEKLFFGSGTQLSVL.

Written as DNA, the CDR3 is TGTGCCAGCAGCGCTCTAGTCGGGGCCGGGGGAAACACCATATATTTT. It codes for CASSALVGAGGNTIYF. The rearrangement uses TRBV7-9 and TRBJ1-3; a possible D gene is TRBD1 (5 bases). The germline V gene has CDR1 SEHNR and CDR2 FQNEAQ (reference sequence). The CDR3 has 16 residues. Trimming took off 5 bases at V and 4 bases at J, with 18 bases between the two ends. The complete variable domain, with remaining parts taken from reference TRBV7-9 and TRBJ1-3, reads DTGVSQNPRHKITKRGQNVTFRCDPISEHNRLYWYRQTLGQGPEFLTYFQNEAQLEKSRLLSDRFSAERPKGSFSTLEIQRTEQGDSAMYLCASSALVGAGGNTIYFGEGSWLTVV.

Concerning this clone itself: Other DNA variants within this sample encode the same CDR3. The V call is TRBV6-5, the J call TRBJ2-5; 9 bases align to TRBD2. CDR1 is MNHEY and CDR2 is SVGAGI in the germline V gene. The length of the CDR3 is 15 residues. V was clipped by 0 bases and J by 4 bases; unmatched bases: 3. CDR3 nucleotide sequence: TGTGCCAGCAGTTACTCGTCACTAGCGGGAGAGACCCAGTACTTC. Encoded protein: CASSYSSLAGETQYF.

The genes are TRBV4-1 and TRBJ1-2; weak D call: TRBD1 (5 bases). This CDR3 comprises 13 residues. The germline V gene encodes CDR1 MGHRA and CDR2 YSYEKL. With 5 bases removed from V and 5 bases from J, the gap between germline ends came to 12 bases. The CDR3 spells CASSTRQMYGYTF. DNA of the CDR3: TGCGCCAGCAGCACCCGACAGATGTATGGCTACACCTTC.

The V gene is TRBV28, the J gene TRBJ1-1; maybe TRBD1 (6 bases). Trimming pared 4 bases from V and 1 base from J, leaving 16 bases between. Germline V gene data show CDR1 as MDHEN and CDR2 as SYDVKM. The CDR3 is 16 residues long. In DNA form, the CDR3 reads TGTGCCAGCAGTTCCCATGCCGGGGGCGGGAACACTGAAGCTTTCTTT. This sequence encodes CASSSHAGGGNTEAFF.

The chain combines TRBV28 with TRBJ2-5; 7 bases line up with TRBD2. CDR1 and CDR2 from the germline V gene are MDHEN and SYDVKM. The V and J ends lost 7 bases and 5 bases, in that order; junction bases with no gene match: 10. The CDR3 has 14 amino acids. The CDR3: CASTASGGVETQYF. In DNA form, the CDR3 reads TGTGCCAGCACCGCTAGCGGCGGGGTGGAGACCCAGTACTTC.

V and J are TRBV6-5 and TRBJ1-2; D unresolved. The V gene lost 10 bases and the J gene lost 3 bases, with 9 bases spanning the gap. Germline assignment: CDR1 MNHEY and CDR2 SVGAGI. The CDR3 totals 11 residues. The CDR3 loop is CATRDHYGYTF. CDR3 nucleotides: TGTGCCACCAGAGATCACTATGGCTACACCTTC.

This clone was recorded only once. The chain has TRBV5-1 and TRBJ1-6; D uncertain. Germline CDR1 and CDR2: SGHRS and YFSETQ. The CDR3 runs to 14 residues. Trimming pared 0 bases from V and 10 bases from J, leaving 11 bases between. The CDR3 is CASSLDPSVSPLHF. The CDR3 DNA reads TGCGCCAGCAGCTTGGATCCCTCTGTGTCACCCCTCCACTTT.

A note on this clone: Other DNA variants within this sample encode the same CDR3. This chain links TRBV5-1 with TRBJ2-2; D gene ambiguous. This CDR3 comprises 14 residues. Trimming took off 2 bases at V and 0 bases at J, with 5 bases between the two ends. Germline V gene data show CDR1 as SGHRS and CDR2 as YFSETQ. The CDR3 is CASSLTTNTGELFF. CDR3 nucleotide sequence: TGCGCCAGCAGCTTAACAACGAACACCGGGGAGCTGTTTTTT.

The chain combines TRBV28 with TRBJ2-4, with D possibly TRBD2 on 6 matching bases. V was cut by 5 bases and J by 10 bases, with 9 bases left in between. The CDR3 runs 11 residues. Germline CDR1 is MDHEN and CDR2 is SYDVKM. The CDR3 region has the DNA TGTGCCAGCAGTACCCGGGAGATTCAGTACTTC. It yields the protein CASSTREIQYF. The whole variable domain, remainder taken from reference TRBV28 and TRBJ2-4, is DVKVTQSSRYLVKRTGEKVFLECVQDMDHENMFWYRQDPGLGLRLIYFSYDVKMKEKGDIPEGYSVSREKKERFSLILESASTNQTSMYLCASSTREIQYFGAGTRLSVL.

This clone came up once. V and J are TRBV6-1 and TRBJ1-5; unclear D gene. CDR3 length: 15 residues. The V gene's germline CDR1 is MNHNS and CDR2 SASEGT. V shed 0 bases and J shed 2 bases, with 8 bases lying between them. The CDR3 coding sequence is TGTGCCAGCAGTGAAGCCCCGCAAGGCAATCAGCCCCAGCATTTT. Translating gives CASSEAPQGNQPQHF.

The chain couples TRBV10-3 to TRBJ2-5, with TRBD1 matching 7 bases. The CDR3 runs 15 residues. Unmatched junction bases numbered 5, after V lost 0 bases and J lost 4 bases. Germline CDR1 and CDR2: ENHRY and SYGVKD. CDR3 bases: TGTGCCATCAGTGAGTCGGCCGGGACAGTAGAGACCCAGTACTTC. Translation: CAISESAGTVETQYF.